This TCR beta chain was observed in a study of T cell clonotyping in hematopoietic cell transplantation (dated by TCRdb to 2020 to 2022). About the full investigation: Recipient samples taken before transplant were obtained following cytoreduction. In the study, fewer than 150 blood samples were gathered from 35 consecutive transplant recipients and their related donors. Recruitment of patients ran from 2015 to early 2017, and follow-up continued until late 2020 or until death.

Interpreted using the paper, the time point label stands for: recipient sample about 28 days before transplant, after cytoreduction. Blood samples were obtained from recipients approximately 28 days before transplant and at days 30, 100 and 180 after transplant. Nuclei Lysis Solution was used to extract genomic DNA from fresh or cryopreserved unfractionated peripheral blood mononuclear cells. With respect to this clone: It lacks a known antigen. There are no base qualities to consult, and no much larger clone falls within one base.

What the study reported, not specific to this receptor: The sample size was limited, and CD4 and CD8 repertoire contributions could not be separated because cells were not sorted. Recipient repertoires showed only a small fraction of overlap with donor repertoires, and over 95% appeared de novo at the given depth. Broader TCR repertoire diversity after transplant was predicted by Inverse Simpson Index values from donors and from recipients before transplant. After transplant, TCR diversity in recipients dropped, and pathologically expanded clonotypes climbed progressively between day 30 and day 180.

The CDR3 spans 15 residues, from the cysteine through the phenylalanine. The read is trimmed to its CDR3 DNA, 45 bases read in frame from base 1. V is cut back by 0 bases and J by 4 bases, with 4 bases in the junction unmatched. Reading the germline V gene gives CDR1 SGDLS and CDR2 YYNGEE. The immunoSEQ assay, a bias-controlled multiplex PCR using V- and J-specific primers, was used to amplify TCR beta CDR3 regions from genomic DNA. A proprietary barcode and Illumina adapter sequences were added to the CDR3 amplicons in a second PCR step. An Illumina MiSeq instrument was used for sequencing of the CDR3 libraries. As for the authors' bioinformatics: immunoSEQ Analyzer 3.0 was used for export and quality control, with R Bioconductor and Immunarch used for downstream analyses. Repertoire metrics were calculated using only productive rearrangements within the normalized downsampled data set. Clonotypes larger than 5 templates in the normalized cohort were defined as pathologically expanded. Repertoire diversity was measured with the Inverse Simpson Index. To capture all clonotypes, the CMV-specificity analyses were run on the non-normalized data set. TCRdb took over this immuneACCESS table, retaining in-frame rearrangements with V and J assigned. Such tables are incomplete; in checked studies, under half of the missing clones stem from an unresolved V gene, and the remainder is unexplained. That table furnishes V, J and clone size, whereas the DNA furnished D and trimming. For this sample there are about 80,000 clones; around 96% appear just once. Around 1.7% of the sample lies in the top ten.

This clonotype originated in a woman between 50 and 59 years old with acute myeloid leukemia. Some clones in this sample may be carry-over from other donors' samples. In this chain, TRBV9 is recombined with TRBJ2-5; TRBD1 matches 9 bases in the middle. Here the sequenced sample was peripheral blood mononuclear cells, taken before stem cell transplant. The nucleotide sequence is given as TGTGCCAGCAGCGTAGGGGGGACAGGGAGAGAGACCCAGTACTTC. Translated, it gives CASSVGGTGRETQYF.